The 25 T cell receptor beta chains in this list originate from one sample, sequenced in a study of T cells after posttransplantation cyclophosphamide. This table comes from immunoSEQ multiplex PCR, and its TCRdb copy is limited to in-frame clones, with some not included. The repertoire includes under 40,000 clones, roughly 90% of them detected once, and around 0.096% sits in the top ten. The naive gate required viable CD3+CD4+ or CD3+CD8+ cells with CCR7+CD45RA+CD45RO-CD95-CD27+CD28+ phenotype. The source material was naive CD4+ T cells sorted from blood. The receptors originated from a man aged 25 to 40 in good health and a related stem cell transplant donor.

The CDR3 nucleotides are TGTGCCAGCAGCGTCCTACAGGGTCGGGGCACAGATACGCAGTATTTT. Its protein product is CASSVLQGRGTDTQYF. This chain links TRBV9 with TRBJ2-3, with D perhaps matching TRBD1 (6 bases). This CDR3 comprises 16 residues. The V and J ends lost 2 bases and 1 base respectively, with 14 bases between them. Per germline, CDR1 SGDLS and CDR2 YYNGEE. Complete variable domain (other parts from reference TRBV9 and TRBJ2-3): DSGVTQTPKHLITATGQRVTLRCSPRSGDLSVYWYQQSLDQGLQFLIQYYNGEERAKGNILERFSAQQFPDLHSELNLSSLELGDSALYFCASSVLQGRGTDTQYFGPGTRLTVL.

This clone is a singleton in its sample. The rearrangement uses TRBV2 and TRBJ1-3, with D possibly matching TRBD1 (6 bases). Looked up from germline, CDR1 is SNHLY and CDR2 is FYNNEI. The V end lost 2 bases, the J end lost 1 base, and 18 bases lay between the germline ends. The length of the CDR3 is 18 residues. The CDR3 is CASSESRGARESGNTIYF. The CDR3 DNA is TGTGCCAGCAGTGAATCGCGGGGGGCCCGAGAATCTGGAAACACCATATATTTT. Looking up the rest from reference TRBV2 and TRBJ1-3 gives the full variable domain: EPEVTQTPSHQVTQMGQEVILRCVPISNHLYFYWYRQILGQKVEFLVSFYNNEISEKSEIFDDQFSVERPDGSNFTLKIRSTKLEDSAMYFCASSESRGARESGNTIYFGEGSWLTVV.

V gene TRBV28 combines with J gene TRBJ1-5; the D is unclear. Germline CDR1 MDHEN, CDR2 SYDVKM. V lost 3 bases and J lost 6, with 6 bases in between. The CDR3 spans 12 residues. CDR3 DNA sequence: TGTGCCAGCAGTTTTTCGGGTCAGCCCCAGCATTTT. Translation: CASSFSGQPQHF. Variable domain in full (rest from reference TRBV28 and TRBJ1-5): DVKVTQSSRYLVKRTGEKVFLECVQDMDHENMFWYRQDPGLGLRLIYFSYDVKMKEKGDIPEGYSVSREKKERFSLILESASTNQTSMYLCASSFSGQPQHFGDGTRLSIL.

J is TRBJ2-7 and V is TRBV5-1; D is possibly TRBD2 (6 bases). Germline assignment: CDR1 SGHRS and CDR2 YFSETQ. The germline V and J ends were trimmed by 4 bases and 0 bases, with 14 bases remaining between them. This CDR3 is built from 15 residues. The CDR3 sequence: CASSPGLTSSYEQYF. CDR3 coding DNA: TGCGCCAGCAGCCCCGGACTAACCAGCTCCTACGAGCAGTACTTC.

The V and J genes are TRBV10-3 and TRBJ1-6, with D possibly TRBD1 on 6 matching bases. The germline gives CDR1 ENHRY, CDR2 SYGVKD. The CDR3 length is 19 residues. V lost 6 bases, J lost 0 bases, and 21 bases lay in between. CDR3 sequence reads: CAISVTGNNRNSYNSPLHF. The DNA of the CDR3 is TGTGCCATCAGCGTGACAGGAAACAACCGAAACTCCTATAATTCACCCCTCCACTTT.

The chain couples TRBV29-1 to TRBJ1-2; D uncertain. The germline CDR1 and CDR2 sequences are SQVTM and ANQGSEA. This CDR3 region has 11 residues. V was cut by 4 bases and J by 3 bases, with 6 bases left in between. CDR3: CSVGQDYGYTF. The CDR3 coding sequence is TGCAGCGTTGGGCAGGACTATGGCTACACCTTC.

The CDR3 reads CASSLASLEANVLTF. The CDR3 DNA reads as TGTGCCAGCAGCTTAGCTAGCCTGGAGGCCAACGTCCTGACTTTC. The rearrangement joins TRBV7-2 to TRBJ2-6; D call uncertain. The CDR3 has 15 residues. V dropped 0 bases and J dropped 6 bases, with 9 bases sitting between them. Germline values: CDR1 SGHTA, CDR2 FQGNSA.

The gene calls are TRBV2 and TRBJ2-5, with 7 bases lining up with TRBD1. From germline, CDR1 is SNHLY and CDR2 FYNNEI. The CDR3 totals 14 residues. V was pared by 6 bases and J by 1 base, with 5 bases of the junction left unmatched. The CDR3 reads CASRAGTVQETQYF. The CDR3 coding sequence is TGTGCCAGCAGGGCCGGGACAGTCCAAGAGACCCAGTACTTC.

This chain joins TRBV7-2 and TRBJ1-5; TRBD1 might be the D (6 bases). CDR1 is SGHTA and CDR2 is FQGNSA in the germline V gene. V was cut by 0 bases and J by 5 bases, with 11 bases left in between. The CDR3 extends over 15 amino acids. Written as DNA, the CDR3 is TGTGCCAGCAGCTTAGCGGGACATATGTATCAGCCCCAGCATTTT. Translating gives CASSLAGHMYQPQHF.

V usage is TRBV2 and J usage is TRBJ1-1; 10 bases are shared with TRBD1. V lost 5 bases, J lost 10 bases, and 13 bases stayed unmatched. The CDR3 extends over 15 amino acids. CDR1 is SNHLY and CDR2 is FYNNEI in the germline V gene. CDR3 loop: CASSPETGGGRRAFF. CDR3 sequence (DNA): TGTGCCAGCAGTCCTGAGACAGGGGGCGGTCGAAGAGCTTTCTTT.

In DNA, the CDR3 is TGTGCCAGCCAAGACAGGGTGGCGCAGCCCCAGCATTTT. This gives the protein CASQDRVAQPQHF. The chain combines TRBV19 with TRBJ1-5, with 7 bases matching TRBD1. CDR1 and CDR2 from the germline V gene are LNHDA and SQIVND (reference sequence). The length of the CDR3 is 13 residues. V shed 9 bases, J shed 7 bases, and the junction held 9 bases outside the gene matches.

This clone was counted once. The chain couples TRBV5-1 to TRBJ1-6; D uncertain. CDR3 size: 15 residues. Trimming stripped 4 bases from V and 6 bases from J, with 14 bases between. CDR1 and CDR2 (germline): SGHRS, YFSETQ. In nucleotides, the CDR3 is TGCGCCAGCAGCAGGTCGGAGGGAGGTAATTCACCCCTCCACTTT. Protein product: CASSRSEGGNSPLHF.

J is TRBJ2-1 and V is TRBV11-3, with 9 bases that match TRBD2. V shed 8 bases, J shed 9 bases, and the junction held 8 bases outside the gene matches. CDR3 length: 13 amino acids. Per germline, CDR1 SGHNT and CDR2 YENEEA. The CDR3 nucleotides are TGTGCCAGCTCCCTAGCGGGGCTAGGTGAGCAGTTCTTC. Residues: CASSLAGLGEQFF.

Of note for this clone: The limits of the CDR3 on the DNA are not certain, so only TCRdb's listed CDR3 is given. Different DNA sequences within this sample yield the same CDR3. This chain connects TRBV21-1 to TRBJ1-6; the table's D call of TRBD1 was not tested on the DNA. TRBV21-1 is marked as a pseudogene. The CDR3 contains 16 residues when both ends are counted. The CDR3 sequence: CASSISWGQGNSPLHF.

This clone was seen just once. The chain recombines TRBV7-2 with TRBJ2-6; D remains ambiguous. CDR3 length: 15 amino acids. In germline, CDR1 is SGHTA, CDR2 FQGNSA. Trimming stripped 2 bases from V and 0 bases from J, with 5 bases between. In DNA, the CDR3 is TGTGCCAGCAGCTTACAGATCTCTGGGGCCAACGTCCTGACTTTC. Protein sequence: CASSLQISGANVLTF.

The chain has TRBV6-1 and TRBJ2-2; 8 nucleotides line up with TRBD1. V lost 5 bases, J lost 4 bases, and 3 bases stayed unmatched. In germline, CDR1 is MNHNS, CDR2 SASEGT. This CDR3 is built from 14 residues. CDR3 amino acids: CASSTQGATGELFF. As DNA, the CDR3 is TGTGCCAGCAGTACCCAGGGGGCCACCGGGGAGCTGTTTTTT.

This chain links TRBV6-1 with TRBJ1-5; a weak D match, TRBD1 (6 bases). V lost 7 bases, J lost 6 bases, and 16 bases lay in between. This CDR3 spans 14 amino acids. Germline-derived CDR1 and CDR2 are MNHNS and SASEGT. For the CDR3, the DNA is TGTGCCAGCACCCAAAACAGGGCGGGTCAGCCCCAGCATTTT. Its translation: CASTQNRAGQPQHF.

The chain recombines TRBV6-6 with TRBJ1-3; 7 nucleotides line up with TRBD1. CDR1 MNHNY and CDR2 SVGAGI come from the germline V gene (reference sequence). Unmatched junction bases numbered 3, after V lost 6 bases and J lost 1 base. The CDR3 consists of 14 residues. The CDR3 loop is CASRAQGSGNTIYF. CDR3 coding DNA: TGTGCCAGCAGGGCACAGGGGTCTGGAAACACCATATATTTT.

The chain has TRBV4-3 and TRBJ2-3, with a weak D call TRBD2 (5 bases). The CDR3 runs 14 residues. The germline V gene encodes CDR1 LGHNA and CDR2 YSLEER. V lost 0 bases, J lost 9 bases, and 13 bases lay in between. The CDR3 DNA follows: TGCGCCAGCAGCCAAGATCAGCTAGCCAGGACGCAGTATTTT. Its protein is CASSQDQLARTQYF.

CDR3 loop: CASSQGGAGTDTQYF. The CDR3 DNA follows: TGTGCCAGCAGCCAAGGGGGTGCTGGGACAGATACGCAGTATTTT. The V call is TRBV7-9, the J call TRBJ2-3; D is perhaps TRBD1 (6 bases). Trimming removed 5 bases from V and 3 bases from J, with 15 bases in between. There are 15 residues in the CDR3. CDR1 is SEHNR, CDR2 FQNEAQ, per germline (reference sequence). The full variable domain, completed using reference TRBV7-9 and TRBJ2-3, is DTGVSQNPRHKITKRGQNVTFRCDPISEHNRLYWYRQTLGQGPEFLTYFQNEAQLEKSRLLSDRFSAERPKGSFSTLEIQRTEQGDSAMYLCASSQGGAGTDTQYFGPGTRLTVL.

This clone appeared a few times. The rearrangement joins TRBV10-3 to TRBJ1-4; D may be TRBD1 (6 bases). Germline-derived CDR1 and CDR2 are ENHRY and SYGVKD. CDR3 length equals 13 residues. Trimming shortened V by 6 bases and J by 5 bases, and 10 bases separated the two germline ends. CDR3 nucleotides: TGTGCCATCAGCCCTGGACAGAATGAAAAACTGTTTTTT. It yields the protein CAISPGQNEKLFF.

The CDR3 nucleotides read TGTGCCAGCAGCCCGGGACAGGGGAACAATGAGCAGTTCTTC. Amino acid sequence: CASSPGQGNNEQFF. The V and J genes are TRBV7-9 and TRBJ2-1, with 10 positions matching TRBD1. CDR1 and CDR2 from the germline V gene are SEHNR and FQNEAQ (reference sequence). CDR3 length: 14 residues. Germline trimming cut 5 bases from V and 5 bases from J; bases unmatched to any gene: 3.

Here the CDR3 reads CASSPRTAGGSNQPQHF. CDR3 nucleotides: TGTGCCAGCAGCCCACGGACAGCGGGGGGAAGCAATCAGCCCCAGCATTTT. The gene calls are TRBV7-8 and TRBJ1-5; the D gene is possibly TRBD1 (6 bases). The germline V gene encodes CDR1 SGHVS and CDR2 FQNEAQ. V was pared by 5 bases and J by 1 base, with 18 bases between. The CDR3 is 17 residues long.

This chain links TRBV19 with TRBJ1-5, with TRBD1 matching over 9 bases. The V gene end was trimmed by 6 bases and the J gene end by 4 bases; junction bases not matched to a gene: 7. This CDR3 has 15 residues. Germline V lookup: CDR1 LNHDA, CDR2 SQIVND (reference sequence). CDR3 nucleotides: TGTGCCAGTAGCCTTCGGGACAGGGTAAATCAGCCCCAGCATTTT. As protein: CASSLRDRVNQPQHF. The entire variable domain, with the rest obtained from reference TRBV19 and TRBJ1-5, is as follows: DGGITQSPKYLFRKEGQNVTLSCEQNLNHDAMYWYRQDPGQGLRLIYYSQIVNDFQKGDIAEGYSVSREKKESFPLTVTSAQKNPTAFYLCASSLRDRVNQPQHFGDGTRLSIL.

The chain links TRBV5-4 to TRBJ2-1; 8 bases agree with TRBD2. V trimming: 5 bases; J trimming: 4 bases; junction bases outside the gene matches: 17. There are 18 residues in the CDR3. Looked up from germline, CDR1 is SGHNT and CDR2 is YYREEE (reference sequence). This CDR3 reads CASRPRTASGSPYNEQFF. The CDR3, as DNA: TGTGCCAGCAGACCAAGGACGGCTAGCGGGTCCCCTTACAATGAGCAGTTCTTC.